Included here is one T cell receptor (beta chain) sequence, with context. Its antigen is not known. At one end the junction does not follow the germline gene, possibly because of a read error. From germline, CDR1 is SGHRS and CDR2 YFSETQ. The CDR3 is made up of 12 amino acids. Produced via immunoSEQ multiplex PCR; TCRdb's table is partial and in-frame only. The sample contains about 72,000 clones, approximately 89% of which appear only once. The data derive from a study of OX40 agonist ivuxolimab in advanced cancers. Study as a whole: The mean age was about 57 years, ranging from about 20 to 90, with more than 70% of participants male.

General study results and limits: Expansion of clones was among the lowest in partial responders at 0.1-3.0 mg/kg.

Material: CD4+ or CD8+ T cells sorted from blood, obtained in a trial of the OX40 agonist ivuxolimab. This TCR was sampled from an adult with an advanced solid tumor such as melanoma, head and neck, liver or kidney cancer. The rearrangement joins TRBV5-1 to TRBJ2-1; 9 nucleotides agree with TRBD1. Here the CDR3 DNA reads TGCGCCAGCAGGGGACAGGGAGGGTTTCGGATCTTC. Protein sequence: CASRGQGGFRIF.